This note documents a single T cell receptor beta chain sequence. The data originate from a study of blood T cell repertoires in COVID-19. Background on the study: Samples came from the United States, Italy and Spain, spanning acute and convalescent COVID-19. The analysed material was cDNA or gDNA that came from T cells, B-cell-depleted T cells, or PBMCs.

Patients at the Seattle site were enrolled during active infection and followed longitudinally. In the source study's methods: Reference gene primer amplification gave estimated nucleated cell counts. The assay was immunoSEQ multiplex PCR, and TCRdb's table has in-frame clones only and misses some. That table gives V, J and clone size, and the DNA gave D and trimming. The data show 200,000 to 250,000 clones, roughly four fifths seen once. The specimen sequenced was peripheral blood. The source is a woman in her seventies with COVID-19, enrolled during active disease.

As DNA, the CDR3 is TGTGCCAGCAGTTTTTCGCCGTCGGGGTATCGCGGTCAGCCCCAGCATTTT. Translated: CASSFSPSGYRGQPQHF. This chain joins TRBV28 and TRBJ1-5; D gene uncertain. The CDR3 length is 17 residues. CDR1 and CDR2 from the germline V gene are MDHEN and SYDVKM. Trimming stripped 3 bases from V and 6 bases from J, with 21 bases between.